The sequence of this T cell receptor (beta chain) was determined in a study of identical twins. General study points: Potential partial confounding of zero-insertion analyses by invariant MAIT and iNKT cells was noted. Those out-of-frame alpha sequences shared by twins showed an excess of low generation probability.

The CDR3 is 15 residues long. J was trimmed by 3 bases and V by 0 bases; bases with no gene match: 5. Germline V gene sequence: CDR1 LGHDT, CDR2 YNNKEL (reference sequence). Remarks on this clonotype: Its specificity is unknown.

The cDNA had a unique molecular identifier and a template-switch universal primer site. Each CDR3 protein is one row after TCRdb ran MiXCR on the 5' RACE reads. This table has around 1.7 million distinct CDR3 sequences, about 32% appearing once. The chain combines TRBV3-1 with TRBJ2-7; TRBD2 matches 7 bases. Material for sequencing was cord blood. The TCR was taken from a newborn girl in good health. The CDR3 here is CASSQDRGDLYEQYF. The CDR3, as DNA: TGTGCCAGCAGCCAAGATCGGGGGGATCTCTACGAGCAGTACTTC.